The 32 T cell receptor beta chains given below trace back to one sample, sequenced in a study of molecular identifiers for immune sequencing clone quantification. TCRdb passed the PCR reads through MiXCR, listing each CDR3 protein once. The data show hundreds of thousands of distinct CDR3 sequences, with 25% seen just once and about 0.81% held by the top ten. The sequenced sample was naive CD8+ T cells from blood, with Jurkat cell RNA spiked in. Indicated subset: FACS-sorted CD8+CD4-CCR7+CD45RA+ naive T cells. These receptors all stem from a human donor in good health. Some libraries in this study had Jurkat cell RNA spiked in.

This CDR3 is CASSSGQFYGYTF. The CDR3 nucleotides read TGTGCCAGCAGCTCGGGACAGTTTTATGGCTACACCTTC. The V and J genes are TRBV7-9 and TRBJ1-2; 7 bases match TRBD1. V shed 4 bases, J shed 5 bases, and the junction held 4 bases outside the gene matches. The CDR3 sequence is 13 residues long. Germline V lookup: CDR1 SEHNR, CDR2 FQNEAQ (reference sequence).

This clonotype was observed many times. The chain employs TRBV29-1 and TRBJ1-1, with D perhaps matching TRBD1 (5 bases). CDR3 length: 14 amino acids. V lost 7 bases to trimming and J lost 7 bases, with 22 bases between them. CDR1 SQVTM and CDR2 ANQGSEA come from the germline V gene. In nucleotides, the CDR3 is TGCAGCGCCTTAGAGCAGCGACAGACACTTGAAGCTTTCTTT. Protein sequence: CSALEQRQTLEAFF.

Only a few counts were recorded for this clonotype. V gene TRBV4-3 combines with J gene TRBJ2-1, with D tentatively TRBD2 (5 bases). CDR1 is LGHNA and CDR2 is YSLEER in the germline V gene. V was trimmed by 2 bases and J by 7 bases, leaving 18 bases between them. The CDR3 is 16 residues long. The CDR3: CASSQFRTAGVNEQFF. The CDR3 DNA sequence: TGCGCCAGCAGCCAATTCCGAACCGCCGGGGTGAATGAGCAGTTCTTC.

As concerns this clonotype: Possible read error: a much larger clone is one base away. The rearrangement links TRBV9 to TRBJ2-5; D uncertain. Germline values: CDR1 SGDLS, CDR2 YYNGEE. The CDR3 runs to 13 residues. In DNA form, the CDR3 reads TGTGCCAGCAGCGTAGAAAGAGGAGAGTCCCAGTACTTC. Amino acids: CASSVERGESQYF. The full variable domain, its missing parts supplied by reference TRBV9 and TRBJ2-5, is DSGVTQTPKHLITATGQRVTLRCSPRSGDLSVYWYQQSLDQGLQFLIQYYNGEERAKGNILERFSAQQFPDLHSELNLSSLELGDSALYFCASSVERGESQYFGPGTRLLVL.

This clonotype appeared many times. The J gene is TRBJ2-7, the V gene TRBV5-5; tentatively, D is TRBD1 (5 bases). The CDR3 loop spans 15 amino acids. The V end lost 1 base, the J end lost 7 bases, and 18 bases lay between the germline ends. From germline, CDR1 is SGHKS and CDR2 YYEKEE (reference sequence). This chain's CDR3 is CASSLSAGMSSEQYF. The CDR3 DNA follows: TGTGCCAGCAGCTTGTCGGCAGGGATGTCGAGTGAGCAGTACTTC.

The CDR3 bases are TGTGCCAGCAGCCGTCTGGGGCTAGCGGATCCGAACACCGGGGAGCTGTTTTTT. This codes for CASSRLGLADPNTGELFF. This chain joins TRBV3-1 and TRBJ2-2; 7 bases fit TRBD2. Trimming took 4 bases from V and 0 from J; bases not matched to a gene: 11. The CDR3 loop spans 18 amino acids. Looked up from germline, CDR1 is LGHDT and CDR2 is YNNKEL (reference sequence).

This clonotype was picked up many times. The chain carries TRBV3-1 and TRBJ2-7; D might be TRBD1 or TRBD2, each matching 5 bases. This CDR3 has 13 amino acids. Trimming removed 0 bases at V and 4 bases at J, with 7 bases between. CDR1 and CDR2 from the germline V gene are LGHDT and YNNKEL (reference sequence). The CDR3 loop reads CASSQDGTYEQYF. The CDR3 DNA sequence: TGTGCCAGCAGCCAAGACGGGACGTACGAGCAGTACTTC.

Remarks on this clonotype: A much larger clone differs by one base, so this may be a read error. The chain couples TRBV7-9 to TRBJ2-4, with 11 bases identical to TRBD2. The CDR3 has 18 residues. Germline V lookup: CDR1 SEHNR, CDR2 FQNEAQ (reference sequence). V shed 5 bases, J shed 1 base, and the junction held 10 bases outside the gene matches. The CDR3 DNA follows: TGTGCCAGCAGCCTGCTAGCGGGGGGCCTCCGGGCCAAAAACATTCAGTACTTC. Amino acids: CASSLLAGGLRAKNIQYF.

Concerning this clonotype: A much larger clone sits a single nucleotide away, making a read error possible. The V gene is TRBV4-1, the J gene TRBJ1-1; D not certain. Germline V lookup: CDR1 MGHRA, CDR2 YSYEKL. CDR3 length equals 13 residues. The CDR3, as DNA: TGCACCAGCAGCCAATCAAGAACCCAAGAAGCTTTCTTT. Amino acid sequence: CTSSQSRTQEAFF.

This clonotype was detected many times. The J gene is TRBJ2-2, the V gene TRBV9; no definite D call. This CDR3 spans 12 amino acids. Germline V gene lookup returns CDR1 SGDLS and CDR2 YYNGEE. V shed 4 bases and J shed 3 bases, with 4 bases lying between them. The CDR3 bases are TGTGCCAGCAGCTTGTACACCGGGGAGCTGTTTTTT. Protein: CASSLYTGELFF.

CDR3 sequence (DNA): TGTGCCAGCAGCGCCGGGGGGAGCGAGCAGTACTTC. Protein product: CASSAGGSEQYF. The chain employs TRBV7-2 and TRBJ2-7; 7 nucleotides match TRBD2. Germline V gene data show CDR1 as SGHTA and CDR2 as FQGNSA. This CDR3 is 12 amino acids long. The ends lost 5 bases at V and 6 bases at J; junction bases unmatched: 4.

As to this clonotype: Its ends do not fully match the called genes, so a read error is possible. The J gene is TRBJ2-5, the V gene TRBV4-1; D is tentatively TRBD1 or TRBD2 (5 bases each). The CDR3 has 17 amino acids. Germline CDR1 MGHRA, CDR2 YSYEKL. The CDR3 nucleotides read TGCGCCAGCGGCCAGCCAAACCGGGACCTGTTCCAAGAGACCCAGTACTTC. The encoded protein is CASGQPNRDLFQETQYF.

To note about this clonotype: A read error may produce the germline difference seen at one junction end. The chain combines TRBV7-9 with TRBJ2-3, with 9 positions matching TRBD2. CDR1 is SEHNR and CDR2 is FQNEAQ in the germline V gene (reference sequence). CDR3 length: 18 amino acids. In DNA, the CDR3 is TGTGCCAGCAGCTTAGAACGGGGGGAGCGGGAGGCCACAGATACGCAGTGTTTT. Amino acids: CASSLERGEREATDTQCF.

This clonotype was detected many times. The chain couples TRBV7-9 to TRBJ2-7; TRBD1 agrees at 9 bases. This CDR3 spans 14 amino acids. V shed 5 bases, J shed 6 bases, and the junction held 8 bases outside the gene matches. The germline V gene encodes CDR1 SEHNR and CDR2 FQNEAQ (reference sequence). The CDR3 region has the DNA TGTGCCAGCAGCCCCGGGACAGGGCTGGCCGAGCAGTACTTC. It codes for CASSPGTGLAEQYF.

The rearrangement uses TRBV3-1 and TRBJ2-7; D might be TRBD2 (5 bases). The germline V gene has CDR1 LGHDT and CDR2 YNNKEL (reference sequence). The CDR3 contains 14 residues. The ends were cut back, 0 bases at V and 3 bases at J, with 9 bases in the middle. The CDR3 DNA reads TGTGCCAGCAGCCAAGATAAGGGAGACTACGAGCAGTACTTC. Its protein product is CASSQDKGDYEQYF.

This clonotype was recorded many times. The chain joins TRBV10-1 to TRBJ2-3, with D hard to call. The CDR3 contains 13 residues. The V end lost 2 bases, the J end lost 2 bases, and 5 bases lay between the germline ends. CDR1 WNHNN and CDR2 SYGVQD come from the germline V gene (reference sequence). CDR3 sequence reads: CASSEDPTDTQYF. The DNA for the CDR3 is TGCGCCAGCAGTGAGGACCCCACAGATACGCAGTATTTT.

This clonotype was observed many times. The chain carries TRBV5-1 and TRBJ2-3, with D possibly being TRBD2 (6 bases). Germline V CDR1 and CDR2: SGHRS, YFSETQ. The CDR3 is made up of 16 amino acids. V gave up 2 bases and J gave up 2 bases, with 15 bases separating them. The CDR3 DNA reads TGCGCCAGCAGCTTTCAGGAGCGGGCAACCACAGATACGCAGTATTTT. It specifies CASSFQERATTDTQYF.

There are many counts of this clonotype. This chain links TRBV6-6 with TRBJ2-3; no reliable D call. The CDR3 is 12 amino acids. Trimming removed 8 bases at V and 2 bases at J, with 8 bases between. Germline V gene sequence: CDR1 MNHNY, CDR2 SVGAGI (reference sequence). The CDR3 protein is CASGNPTDTQYF. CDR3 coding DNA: TGTGCCAGCGGTAATCCCACAGATACGCAGTATTTT.

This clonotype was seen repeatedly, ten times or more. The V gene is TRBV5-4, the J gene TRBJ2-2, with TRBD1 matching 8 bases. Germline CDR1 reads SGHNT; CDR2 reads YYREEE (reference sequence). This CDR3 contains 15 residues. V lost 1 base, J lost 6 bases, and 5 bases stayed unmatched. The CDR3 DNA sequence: TGTGCCAGCAGCTTGATCGGCAGGGGGCCCGGGGAGCTGTTTTTT. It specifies CASSLIGRGPGELFF.

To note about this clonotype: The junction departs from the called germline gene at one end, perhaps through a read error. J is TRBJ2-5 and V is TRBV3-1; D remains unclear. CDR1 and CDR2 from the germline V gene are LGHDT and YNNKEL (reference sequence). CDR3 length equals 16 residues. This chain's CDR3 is CACSQEDWSWRETQYF. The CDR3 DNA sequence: TGTGCCTGCAGCCAAGAAGATTGGAGTTGGAGAGAGACCCAGTACTTC.

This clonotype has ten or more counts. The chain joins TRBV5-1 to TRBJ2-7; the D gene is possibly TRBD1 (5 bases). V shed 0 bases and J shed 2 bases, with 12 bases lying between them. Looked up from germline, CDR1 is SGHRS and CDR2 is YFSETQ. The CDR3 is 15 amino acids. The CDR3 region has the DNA TGCGCCAGCAGCTTGGGTTCCAGGGTTGCCTACGAGCAGTACTTC. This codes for CASSLGSRVAYEQYF.

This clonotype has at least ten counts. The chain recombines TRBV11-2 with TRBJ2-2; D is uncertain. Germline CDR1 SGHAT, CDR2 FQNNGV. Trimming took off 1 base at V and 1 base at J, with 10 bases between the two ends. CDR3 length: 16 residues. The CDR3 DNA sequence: TGTGCCAGCAGCTTAGTGCAGGTTCAGAACACCGGGGAGCTGTTTTTT. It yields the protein CASSLVQVQNTGELFF.

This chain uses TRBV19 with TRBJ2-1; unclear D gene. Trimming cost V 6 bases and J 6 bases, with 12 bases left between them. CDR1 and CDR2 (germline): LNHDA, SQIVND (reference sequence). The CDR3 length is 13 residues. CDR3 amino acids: CASSSLGGNEQFF. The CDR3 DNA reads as TGTGCCAGTAGCTCCCTCGGCGGCAATGAGCAGTTCTTC.

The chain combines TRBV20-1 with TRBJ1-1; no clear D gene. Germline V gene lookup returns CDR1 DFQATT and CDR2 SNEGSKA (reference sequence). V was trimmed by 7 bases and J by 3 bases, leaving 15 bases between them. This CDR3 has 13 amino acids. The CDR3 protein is CSGRVGFDTEAFF. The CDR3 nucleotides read TGCAGTGGGCGGGTAGGTTTTGACACTGAAGCTTTCTTT.

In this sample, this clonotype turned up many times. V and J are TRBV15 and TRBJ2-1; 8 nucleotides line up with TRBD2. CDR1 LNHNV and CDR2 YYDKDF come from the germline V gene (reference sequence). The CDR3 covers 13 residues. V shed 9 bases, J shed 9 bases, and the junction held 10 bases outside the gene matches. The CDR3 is CATPYSGKGEQFF. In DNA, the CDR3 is TGTGCCACTCCCTATAGCGGGAAGGGTGAGCAGTTCTTC.

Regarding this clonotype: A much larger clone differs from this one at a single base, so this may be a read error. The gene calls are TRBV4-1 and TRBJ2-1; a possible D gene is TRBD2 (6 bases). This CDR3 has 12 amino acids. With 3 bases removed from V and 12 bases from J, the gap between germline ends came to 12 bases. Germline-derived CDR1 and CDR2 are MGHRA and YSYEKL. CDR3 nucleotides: TGCGCCAGCAGCCAGGAGACTAGGGCGCAGTTCTTC. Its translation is CASSQETRAQFF.

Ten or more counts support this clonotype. DNA for the CDR3: TGTGCCAGCAGCTTGGGGTCTAGCGGGAGAGATACGCAGTATTTT. This sequence encodes CASSLGSSGRDTQYF. This rearrangement joins TRBV5-6 to TRBJ2-3, with 10 nucleotides matching TRBD2. V was pared by 0 bases and J by 5 bases, with 3 bases of the junction left unmatched. Looked up from germline, CDR1 is SGHDT and CDR2 is YYEEEE. CDR3 size: 15 residues.

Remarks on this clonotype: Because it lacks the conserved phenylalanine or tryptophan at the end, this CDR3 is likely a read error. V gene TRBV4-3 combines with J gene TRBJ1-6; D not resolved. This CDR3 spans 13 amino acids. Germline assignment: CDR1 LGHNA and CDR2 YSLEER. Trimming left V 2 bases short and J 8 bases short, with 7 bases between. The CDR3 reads CASSQHEDSPLHS. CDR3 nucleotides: TGCGCCAGCAGCCAACACGAGGATTCACCCCTCCACTCT.

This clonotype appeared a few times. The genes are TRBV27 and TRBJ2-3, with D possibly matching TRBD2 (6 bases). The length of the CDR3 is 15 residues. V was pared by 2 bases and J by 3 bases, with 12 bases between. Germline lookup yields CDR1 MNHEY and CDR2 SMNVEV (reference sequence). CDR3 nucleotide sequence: TGTGCCAGCAGTTTAACTAGCCTTGAGACAGATACGCAGTATTTT. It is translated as CASSLTSLETDTQYF.

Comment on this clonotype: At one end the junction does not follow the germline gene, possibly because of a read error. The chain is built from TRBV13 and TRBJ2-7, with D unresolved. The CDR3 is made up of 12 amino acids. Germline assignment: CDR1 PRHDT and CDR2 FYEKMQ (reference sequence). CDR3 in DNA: TGCGCCAGCAGCTCCCAGCCGCGCGAGCAGTACTTC. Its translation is CASSSQPREQYF.

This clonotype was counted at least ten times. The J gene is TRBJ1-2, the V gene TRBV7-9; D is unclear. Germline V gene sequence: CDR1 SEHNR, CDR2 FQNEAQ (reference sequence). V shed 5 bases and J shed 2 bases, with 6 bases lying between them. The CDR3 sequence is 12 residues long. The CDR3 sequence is CASSDKNYGYTF. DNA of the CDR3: TGTGCCAGCAGCGATAAAAACTATGGCTACACCTTC.

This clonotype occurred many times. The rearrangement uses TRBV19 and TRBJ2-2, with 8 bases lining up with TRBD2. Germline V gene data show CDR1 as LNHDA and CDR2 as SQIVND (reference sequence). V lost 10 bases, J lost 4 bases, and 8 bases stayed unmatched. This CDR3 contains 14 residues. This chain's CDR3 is CATSGGAFTGELFF. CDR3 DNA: TGTGCCACCTCGGGAGGGGCTTTCACCGGGGAGCTGTTTTTT.